This entry is about one TCR beta chain. V lost 0 bases, J lost 7 bases, and 8 bases stayed unmatched. The CDR3 consists of 16 residues. Germline V lookup: CDR1 LGHNA, CDR2 YNFKEQ. In the authors' methods: Nucleated cell counts were estimated from reference gene primer amplification. TCRdb's table, derived via immunoSEQ multiplex PCR, lists solely in-frame clones and lacks some. V and J calls and clone size are as listed in that table; D and trimming were resolved from the DNA. The sample lists 130,000 to 150,000 clones, under 85% occurring once. These data are taken from a study of blood T cell repertoires in COVID-19. In the study overall: From the United States, Italy and Spain came samples of acute and convalescent COVID-19. The analysed material was cDNA or gDNA that came from T cells, B-cell-depleted T cells, or PBMCs.

The chain carries TRBV4-2 and TRBJ1-2; 10 bases fit TRBD1. Sequencing was performed on peripheral blood. This clonotype was obtained from a human donor in a cohort sampled during active COVID-19. The CDR3 region has the DNA TGTGCCAGCAGCCAAGAAGAGACAGGGGGCCTTCGTGGCTACACCTTC. It yields the protein CASSQEETGGLRGYTF.